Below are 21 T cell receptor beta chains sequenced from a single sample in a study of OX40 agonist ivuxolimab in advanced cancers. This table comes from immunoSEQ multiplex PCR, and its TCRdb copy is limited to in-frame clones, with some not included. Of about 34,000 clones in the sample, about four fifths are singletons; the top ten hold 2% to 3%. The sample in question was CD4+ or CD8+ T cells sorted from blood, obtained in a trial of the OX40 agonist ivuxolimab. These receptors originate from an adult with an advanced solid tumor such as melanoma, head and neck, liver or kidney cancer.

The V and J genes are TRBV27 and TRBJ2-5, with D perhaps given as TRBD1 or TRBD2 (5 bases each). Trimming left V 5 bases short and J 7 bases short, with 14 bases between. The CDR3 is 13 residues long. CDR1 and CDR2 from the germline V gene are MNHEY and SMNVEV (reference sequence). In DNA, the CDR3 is TGTGCCAGCAGTCCCACCTCTGGGGGGACCCAGTACTTC. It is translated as CASSPTSGGTQYF.

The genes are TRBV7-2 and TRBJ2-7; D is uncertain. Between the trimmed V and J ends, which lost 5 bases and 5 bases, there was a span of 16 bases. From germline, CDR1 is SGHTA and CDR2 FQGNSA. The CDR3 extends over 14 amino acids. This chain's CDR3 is CASSHIGLVNEQYF. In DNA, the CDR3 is TGTGCCAGCAGCCATATAGGGTTGGTGAACGAGCAGTACTTC.

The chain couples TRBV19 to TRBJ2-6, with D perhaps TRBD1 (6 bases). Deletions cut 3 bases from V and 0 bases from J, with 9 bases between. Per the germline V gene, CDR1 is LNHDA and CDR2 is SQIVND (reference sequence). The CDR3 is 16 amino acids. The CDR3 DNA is TGTGCCAGTAGTATCGAGACAGGCTCTGGGGCCAACGTCCTGACTTTC. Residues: CASSIETGSGANVLTF.

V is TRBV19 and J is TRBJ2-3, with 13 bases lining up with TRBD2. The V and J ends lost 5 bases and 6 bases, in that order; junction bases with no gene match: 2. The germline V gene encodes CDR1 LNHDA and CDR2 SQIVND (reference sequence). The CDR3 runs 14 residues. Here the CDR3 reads CASSRTSGGDTQYF. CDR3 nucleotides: TGTGCCAGTAGTCGGACTAGCGGGGGTGATACGCAGTATTTT.

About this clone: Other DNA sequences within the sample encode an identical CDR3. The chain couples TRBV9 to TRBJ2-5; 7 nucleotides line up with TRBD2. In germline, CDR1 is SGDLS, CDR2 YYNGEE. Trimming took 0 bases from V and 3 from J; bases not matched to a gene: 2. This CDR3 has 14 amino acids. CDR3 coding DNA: TGTGCCAGCAGCGTAGCGGGGAGGGAAGAGACCCAGTACTTC. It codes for CASSVAGREETQYF.

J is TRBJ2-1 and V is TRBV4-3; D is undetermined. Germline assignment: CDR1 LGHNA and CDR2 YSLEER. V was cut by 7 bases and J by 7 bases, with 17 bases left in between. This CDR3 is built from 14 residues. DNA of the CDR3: TGCGCCAGCAACCAGGCCGGAGTTCAAAATGAGCAGTTCTTC. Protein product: CASNQAGVQNEQFF.

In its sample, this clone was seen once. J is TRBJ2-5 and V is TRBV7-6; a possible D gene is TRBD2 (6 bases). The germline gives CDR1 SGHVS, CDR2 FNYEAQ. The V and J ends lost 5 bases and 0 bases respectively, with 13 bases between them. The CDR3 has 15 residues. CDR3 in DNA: TGTGCCAGCAGCGCGGGACCTACGTACCAAGAGACCCAGTACTTC. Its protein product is CASSAGPTYQETQYF.

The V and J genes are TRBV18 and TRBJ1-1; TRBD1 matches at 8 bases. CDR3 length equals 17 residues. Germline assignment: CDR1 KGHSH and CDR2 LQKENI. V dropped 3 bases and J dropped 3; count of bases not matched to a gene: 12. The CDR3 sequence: CASSPRVTGGSDTEAFF. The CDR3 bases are TGTGCCAGCTCACCGAGGGTCACAGGGGGATCGGACACTGAAGCTTTCTTT.

In nucleotides, the CDR3 is TGTGCCAGCAGCCCTAAGGGGGGCAATCAGCCCCAGCATTTT. It specifies CASSPKGGNQPQHF. The V call is TRBV7-9, the J call TRBJ1-5, with TRBD1 as a possible D gene (6 bases). The V and J ends lost 5 bases and 2 bases respectively, with 10 bases between them. The CDR3 is 14 amino acids. CDR1 and CDR2 from the germline V gene are SEHNR and FQNEAQ (reference sequence).

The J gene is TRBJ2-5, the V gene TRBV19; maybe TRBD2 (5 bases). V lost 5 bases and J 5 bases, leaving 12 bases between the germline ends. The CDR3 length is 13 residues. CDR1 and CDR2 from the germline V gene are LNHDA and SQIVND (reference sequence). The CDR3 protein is CASSPSFQETQYF. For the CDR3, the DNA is TGTGCCAGTAGTCCTAGCTTTCAGGAGACCCAGTACTTC.

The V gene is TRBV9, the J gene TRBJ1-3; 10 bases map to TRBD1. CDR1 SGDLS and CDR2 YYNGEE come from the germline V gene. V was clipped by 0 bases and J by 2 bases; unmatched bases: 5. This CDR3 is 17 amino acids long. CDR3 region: CASSVVPGQGTGNTIYF. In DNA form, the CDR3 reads TGTGCCAGCAGCGTAGTGCCGGGACAGGGGACTGGAAACACCATATATTTT.

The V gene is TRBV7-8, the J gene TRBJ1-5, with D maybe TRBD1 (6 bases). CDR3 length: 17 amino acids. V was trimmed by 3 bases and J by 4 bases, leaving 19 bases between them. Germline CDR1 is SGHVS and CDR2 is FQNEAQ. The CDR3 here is CASSFLGGRTNNQPQHF. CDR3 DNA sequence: TGTGCCAGCAGCTTTCTAGGGGGAAGGACAAATAATCAGCCCCAGCATTTT.

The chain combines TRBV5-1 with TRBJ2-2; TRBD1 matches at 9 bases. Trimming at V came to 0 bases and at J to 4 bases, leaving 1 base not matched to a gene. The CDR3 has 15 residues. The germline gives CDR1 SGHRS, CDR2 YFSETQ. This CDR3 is CASSLATGGTGELFF. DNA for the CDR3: TGCGCCAGCAGCTTGGCGACAGGGGGCACCGGGGAGCTGTTTTTT. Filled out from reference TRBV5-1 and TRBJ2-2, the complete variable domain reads KAGVTQTPRYLIKTRGQQVTLSCSPISGHRSVSWYQQTPGQGLQFLFEYFSETQRNKGNFPGRFSGRQFSNSRSEMNVSTLELGDSALYLCASSLATGGTGELFFGEGSRLTVL.

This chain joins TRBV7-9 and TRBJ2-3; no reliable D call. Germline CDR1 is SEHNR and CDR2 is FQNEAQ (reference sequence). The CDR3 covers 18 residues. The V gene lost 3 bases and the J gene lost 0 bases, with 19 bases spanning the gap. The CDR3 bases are TGTGCCAGCAGCTTTCTTACGGGTGACCTTTTTAGCACAGATACGCAGTATTTT. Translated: CASSFLTGDLFSTDTQYF.

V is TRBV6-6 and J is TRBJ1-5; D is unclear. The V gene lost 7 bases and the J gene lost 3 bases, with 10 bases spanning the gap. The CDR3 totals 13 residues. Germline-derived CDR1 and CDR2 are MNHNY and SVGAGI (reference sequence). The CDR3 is CASTPRVNQPQHF. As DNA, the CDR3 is TGTGCCAGCACCCCCAGAGTCAATCAGCCCCAGCATTTT.

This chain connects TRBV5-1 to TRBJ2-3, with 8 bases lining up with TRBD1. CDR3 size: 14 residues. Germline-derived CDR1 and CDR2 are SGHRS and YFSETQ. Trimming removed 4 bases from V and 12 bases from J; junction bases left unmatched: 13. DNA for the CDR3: TGCGCCAGCAGCCAGGACAGGGCCCGCCTTGTTCAGTATTTT. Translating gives CASSQDRARLVQYF.

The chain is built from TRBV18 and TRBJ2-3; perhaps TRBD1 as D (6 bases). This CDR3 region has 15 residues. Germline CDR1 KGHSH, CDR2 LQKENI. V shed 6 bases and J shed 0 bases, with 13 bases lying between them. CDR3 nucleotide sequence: TGTGCCAGCTCGCAACAGGGCTCTAGCACAGATACGCAGTATTTT. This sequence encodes CASSQQGSSTDTQYF.

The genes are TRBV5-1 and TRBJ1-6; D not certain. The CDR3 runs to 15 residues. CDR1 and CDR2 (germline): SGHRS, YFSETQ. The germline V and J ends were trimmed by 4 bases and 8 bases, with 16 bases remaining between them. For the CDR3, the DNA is TGCGCCAGCAGCGAGCTGGGGAGGACGGATTCACCCCTCCACTTT. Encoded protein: CASSELGRTDSPLHF.

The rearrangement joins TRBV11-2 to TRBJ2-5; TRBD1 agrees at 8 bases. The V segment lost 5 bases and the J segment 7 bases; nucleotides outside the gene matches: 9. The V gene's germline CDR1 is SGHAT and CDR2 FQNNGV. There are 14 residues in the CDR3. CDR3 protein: CASSTGTGPRTQYF. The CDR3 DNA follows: TGTGCCAGCAGCACCGGGACAGGCCCGAGGACCCAGTACTTC.

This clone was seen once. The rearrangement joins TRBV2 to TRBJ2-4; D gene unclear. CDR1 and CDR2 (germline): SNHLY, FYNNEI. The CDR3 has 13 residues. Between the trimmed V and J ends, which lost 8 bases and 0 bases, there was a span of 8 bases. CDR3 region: CASGQLAKNIQYF. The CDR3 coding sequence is TGTGCCAGCGGGCAACTAGCCAAAAACATTCAGTACTTC.

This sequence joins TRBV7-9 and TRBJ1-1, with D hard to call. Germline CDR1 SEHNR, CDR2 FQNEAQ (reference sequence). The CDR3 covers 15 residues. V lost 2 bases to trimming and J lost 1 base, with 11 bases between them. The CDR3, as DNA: TGTGCCAGCAGCTTAAACTTCGGCCGGAACACTGAAGCTTTCTTT. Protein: CASSLNFGRNTEAFF.